The 31 T cell receptor beta chains below all came from one sample that was sequenced in a study of OX40 agonist ivuxolimab in advanced cancers. TCRdb's copy holds only in-frame clones and misses some; the assay was immunoSEQ multiplex PCR. Of about 67,000 clones listed, roughly 81% were seen once; the top ten hold around 2%. Sample: CD4+ or CD8+ T cells sorted from blood, taken in a trial of the OX40 agonist ivuxolimab. The receptors originated from an adult with an advanced solid tumor such as melanoma, head and neck, liver or kidney cancer.

The J gene is TRBJ1-1, the V gene TRBV4-1; no definite D call. The V gene's germline CDR1 is MGHRA and CDR2 YSYEKL. The CDR3 totals 14 residues. Trimming took 5 bases from V and 4 from J, leaving 14 bases between them. CDR3 sequence: CASSDIGRGTEAFF. CDR3 DNA sequence: TGCGCCAGCAGCGATATCGGCCGTGGCACTGAAGCTTTCTTT.

V gene TRBV6-1 combines with J gene TRBJ1-2, with 9 nucleotides matching TRBD1. Germline V lookup: CDR1 MNHNS, CDR2 SASEGT. With V trimmed by 2 bases and J by 1 base, 5 bases remained unmatched. The CDR3 covers 16 residues. Here the CDR3 reads CASSESQGAINYGYTF. The CDR3 region has the DNA TGTGCCAGCAGTGAATCACAGGGGGCGATTAACTATGGCTACACCTTC.

V gene TRBV28 combines with J gene TRBJ1-1, with D uncertain. The CDR3 is made up of 14 amino acids. From germline, CDR1 is MDHEN and CDR2 SYDVKM. Trimming took off 3 bases at V and 1 base at J, with 9 bases between the two ends. The CDR3 coding sequence is TGTGCCAGCAGTTTGGTCCAGGAGAACACTGAAGCTTTCTTT. Translation: CASSLVQENTEAFF.

V gene TRBV11-2 combines with J gene TRBJ1-2; D remains ambiguous. CDR3 length equals 13 residues. V lost 5 bases and J 7 bases, leaving 14 bases between the germline ends. CDR1 SGHAT and CDR2 FQNNGV come from the germline V gene. The CDR3 here is CASSPNFGLGYTF. CDR3 in DNA: TGTGCCAGCAGCCCAAACTTCGGCCTTGGCTACACCTTC. Together with reference TRBV11-2 and TRBJ1-2, the CDR3 gives the full variable domain: EAGVAQSPRYKIIEKRQSVAFWCNPISGHATLYWYQQILGQGPKLLIQFQNNGVVDDSQLPKDRFSAERLKGVDSTLKIQPAKLEDSAVYLCASSPNFGLGYTFGSGTRLTVV.

The V gene is TRBV6-4, the J gene TRBJ2-7; TRBD2 agrees at 8 bases. This CDR3 is 15 amino acids long. Germline assignment: CDR1 MRHNA and CDR2 SNTAGT. V was pared by 7 bases and J by 5 bases, with 13 bases of the junction left unmatched. CDR3 sequence (DNA): TGTGCCAGCAACCGCCCGGGGGCGGGAGGTAACGAGCAGTACTTC. Residues: CASNRPGAGGNEQYF.

The rearrangement joins TRBV5-1 to TRBJ2-3, with 9 bases that match TRBD2. V dropped 5 bases and J dropped 3; count of bases not matched to a gene: 7. The CDR3 totals 15 residues. Germline V gene lookup returns CDR1 SGHRS and CDR2 YFSETQ. The DNA of the CDR3 is TGCGCCAGCAGATCTAGACTAGCGGAAACAGATACGCAGTATTTT. The encoded protein is CASRSRLAETDTQYF. The whole variable domain, remainder taken from reference TRBV5-1 and TRBJ2-3, is KAGVTQTPRYLIKTRGQQVTLSCSPISGHRSVSWYQQTPGQGLQFLFEYFSETQRNKGNFPGRFSGRQFSNSRSEMNVSTLELGDSALYLCASRSRLAETDTQYFGPGTRLTVL.

This clone was seen a handful of times. The gene calls are TRBV4-3 and TRBJ1-4; TRBD1 matches 7 bases. Germline CDR1 and CDR2: LGHNA and YSLEER. This CDR3 region has 15 residues. V shed 4 bases and J 6 bases; nucleotides not matched to a gene: 8. CDR3 loop: CASSRGDSADEKLFF. CDR3 nucleotides: TGCGCCAGCAGCCGAGGGGACAGCGCAGATGAAAAACTGTTTTTT.

This rearrangement joins TRBV30 to TRBJ2-7; 8 bases are a match to TRBD2. Per the germline V gene, CDR1 is GTSNPN and CDR2 is SVGIG (reference sequence). With V trimmed by 4 bases and J by 6 bases, 11 bases remained unmatched. The CDR3 has 14 amino acids. The CDR3 sequence: CAWKRGEGTSEQYF. CDR3 in DNA: TGTGCCTGGAAACGCGGGGAGGGGACTAGCGAGCAGTACTTC.

The chain is built from TRBV6-1 and TRBJ2-7; D uncertain. V was cut by 0 bases and J by 5 bases, with 5 bases left in between. In germline, CDR1 is MNHNS, CDR2 SASEGT. The CDR3 sequence is 12 residues long. The chain's CDR3 is CASSEARNEQYF. The CDR3 region has the DNA TGTGCCAGCAGTGAAGCGCGGAACGAGCAGTACTTC.

The V and J genes are TRBV7-9 and TRBJ2-7; D not certain. The CDR3 totals 12 residues. Trimming removed 3 bases from V and 6 bases from J, with 9 bases in between. The germline CDR1 and CDR2 sequences are SEHNR and FQNEAQ (reference sequence). The CDR3 loop reads CASSLAGSEQYF. The CDR3 DNA is TGTGCCAGCAGCTTGGCAGGTTCCGAGCAGTACTTC.

V gene TRBV28 combines with J gene TRBJ2-7, with 7 bases identical to TRBD1. CDR3 length equals 15 residues. The germline gives CDR1 MDHEN, CDR2 SYDVKM. J was trimmed by 1 base and V by 0 bases; bases with no gene match: 3. CDR3 DNA: TGTGCCAGCAGTTTATGGACAGGGTGGTCCTACGAGCAGTACTTC. Translating gives CASSLWTGWSYEQYF.

The CDR3 here is CASSTVRPSGGYEQYF. The DNA of the CDR3 is TGTGCCAGTAGTACCGTCCGGCCTAGCGGGGGCTACGAGCAGTACTTC. This chain joins TRBV19 and TRBJ2-7; 10 bases are a match to TRBD2. The germline CDR1 and CDR2 sequences are LNHDA and SQIVND (reference sequence). The CDR3 consists of 16 residues. Trimming cost V 4 bases and J 3 bases; bases outside gene matches: 9.

This clone was seen a few times. The rearrangement links TRBV2 to TRBJ1-6, with 7 bases fitting TRBD1. V shed 6 bases, J shed 7 bases, and the junction held 9 bases outside the gene matches. Germline V gives CDR1 SNHLY, CDR2 FYNNEI. The CDR3 is 15 residues long. CDR3 sequence reads: CASSSATGRNSPLHF. CDR3 nucleotide sequence: TGTGCCAGCAGCTCCGCGACAGGGAGGAATTCACCCCTCCACTTT.

The V call is TRBV5-1, the J call TRBJ2-1, with 11 bases fitting TRBD2. The CDR3 is 16 amino acids. Germline values: CDR1 SGHRS, CDR2 YFSETQ. The junction had 7 bases not matched to a gene; V was cut back by 0 bases and J by 8 bases. The CDR3 DNA reads TGCGCCAGCAGCTTGGCCCGGACTAGCGGGTTCGATGAGCAGTTCTTC. It encodes CASSLARTSGFDEQFF.

This chain links TRBV5-6 with TRBJ1-4; D is unresolved. The CDR3 sequence is 15 residues long. Trimming left V 0 bases short and J 0 bases short, with 6 bases between. The germline V gene has CDR1 SGHDT and CDR2 YYEEEE. The CDR3 here is CASSLVVATNEKLFF. The DNA of the CDR3 is TGTGCCAGCAGCTTGGTAGTCGCAACTAATGAAAAACTGTTTTTT.

The rearrangement links TRBV14 to TRBJ1-3; no reliable D call. Between the trimmed V and J ends, which lost 0 bases and 4 bases, there was a span of 7 bases. The V gene's germline CDR1 is SGHDN and CDR2 FVKESK. CDR3 size: 14 residues. CDR3 coding DNA: TGTGCCAGCAGCCAAGATGCATCAGGAAACACCATATATTTT. It is translated as CASSQDASGNTIYF. The full variable domain, in which reference TRBV14 and TRBJ1-3 provide the parts outside the CDR3, is EAGVTQFPSHSVIEKGQTVTLRCDPISGHDNLYWYRRVMGKEIKFLLHFVKESKQDESGMPNNRFLAERTGGTYSTLKVQPAELEDSGVYFCASSQDASGNTIYFGEGSWLTVV.

CDR3 sequence: CAISSSSNQPQHF. The CDR3 coding sequence is TGTGCCATCAGCAGTAGTAGCAATCAGCCCCAGCATTTT. This chain links TRBV10-3 with TRBJ1-5; D ambiguous. V lost 6 bases, J lost 0 bases, and 6 bases lay in between. The CDR3 loop spans 13 amino acids. Germline assignment: CDR1 ENHRY and CDR2 SYGVKD.

V is TRBV19 and J is TRBJ2-1; D is possibly TRBD2 (5 bases). V was clipped by 3 bases and J by 5 bases, with 11 bases between them. The CDR3 spans 14 residues. Germline V gene data show CDR1 as LNHDA and CDR2 as SQIVND (reference sequence). CDR3 sequence (DNA): TGTGCCAGTAGTATCCCTAGCTACGACAATGAGCAGTTCTTC. The encoded protein is CASSIPSYDNEQFF.

The rearrangement uses TRBV4-3 and TRBJ2-6, with D unclear. V was pared by 0 bases and J by 4 bases, with 7 bases between. The CDR3 totals 15 residues. CDR1 is LGHNA and CDR2 is YSLEER in the germline V gene. The CDR3 here is CASSQDPAGANVLTF. In DNA, the CDR3 is TGCGCCAGCAGCCAAGATCCAGCCGGGGCCAACGTCCTGACTTTC.

V usage is TRBV30 and J usage is TRBJ2-2; 7 positions match TRBD2. The CDR3 runs 14 residues. Germline V CDR1 and CDR2: GTSNPN, SVGIG (reference sequence). Unmatched junction bases numbered 5, after V lost 6 bases and J lost 1 base. The CDR3 DNA is TGTGCCTGCGGGAGGCCTATGAACACCGGGGAGCTGTTTTTT. This encodes CACGRPMNTGELFF.

The V and J genes are TRBV10-2 and TRBJ2-7; maybe TRBD1 (6 bases). The CDR3 extends over 12 amino acids. Germline V gives CDR1 WSHSY, CDR2 SAAADI. Trimming left V 7 bases short and J 7 bases short, with 14 bases between. The CDR3 nucleotides are TGCGCCAGCACAGGGGCCCTTAGGGAGCAGTACTTC. Its translation: CASTGALREQYF.

The chain has TRBV7-3 and TRBJ2-3, with D uncertain. In germline, CDR1 is SGHTA, CDR2 FQGTGA. The CDR3 has 13 residues. V gave up 4 bases and J gave up 3 bases, with 8 bases separating them. The chain's CDR3 is CASSSLRTDTQYF. Written as DNA, the CDR3 is TGTGCCAGCAGCTCCCTTAGGACAGATACGCAGTATTTT.

The chain recombines TRBV19 with TRBJ1-4; D unclear. Germline loops: CDR1 LNHDA, CDR2 SQIVND (reference sequence). V lost 6 bases to trimming and J lost 6 bases, with 14 bases between them. This CDR3 has 14 amino acids. The CDR3 here is CASSDMRADEKLFF. The CDR3 DNA sequence: TGTGCCAGTAGCGACATGCGGGCCGATGAAAAACTGTTTTTT. Full variable domain (missing parts from reference TRBV19 and TRBJ1-4): DGGITQSPKYLFRKEGQNVTLSCEQNLNHDAMYWYRQDPGQGLRLIYYSQIVNDFQKGDIAEGYSVSREKKESFPLTVTSAQKNPTAFYLCASSDMRADEKLFFGSGTQLSVL.

This clone was picked up many times. The V gene is TRBV7-2, the J gene TRBJ2-5; D not resolved. Germline CDR1 SGHTA, CDR2 FQGNSA. The length of the CDR3 is 13 residues. V dropped 4 bases and J dropped 2 bases, with 8 bases sitting between them. The CDR3 sequence: CASSSVGQETQYF. The DNA of the CDR3 is TGTGCCAGCAGCTCCGTAGGGCAAGAGACCCAGTACTTC.

The CDR3 reads CASSYPRAQGSEAFF. The CDR3 DNA sequence: TGTGCCAGCAGTTACCCCAGGGCCCAGGGGAGTGAAGCTTTCTTT. The chain recombines TRBV6-6 with TRBJ1-1; TRBD1 might be the D (6 bases). The CDR3 extends over 15 amino acids. Germline V gene lookup returns CDR1 MNHNY and CDR2 SVGAGI (reference sequence). V lost 2 bases to trimming and J lost 7 bases, with 17 bases between them.

By frequency in the sample, this clone is medium-sized (0.01 to 0.1%). The chain has TRBV28 and TRBJ1-4, with 8 bases aligning to TRBD1. There are 15 residues in the CDR3. Per germline, CDR1 MDHEN and CDR2 SYDVKM. The J segment lost 7 bases and the V segment lost 5 bases, leaving 9 bases of the junction unmatched. CDR3 residues: CASSMQGAGREKLFF. CDR3 DNA sequence: TGTGCCAGCAGTATGCAGGGGGCGGGTCGTGAAAAACTGTTTTTT.

The V and J genes are TRBV11-3 and TRBJ2-3, with D unresolved. The ends were cut back, 5 bases at V and 3 bases at J, with 9 bases in the middle. CDR3 size: 13 residues. Germline V gives CDR1 SGHNT, CDR2 YENEEA. The CDR3 nucleotides are TGTGCCAGCAGCACACCCGGGACAGATACGCAGTATTTT. It specifies CASSTPGTDTQYF.

The chain couples TRBV5-1 to TRBJ2-3; 15 bases line up with TRBD2. V trimming: 4 bases; J trimming: 4 bases; junction bases outside the gene matches: 7. The CDR3 length is 17 residues. Per the germline V gene, CDR1 is SGHRS and CDR2 is YFSETQ. The CDR3 is CASSTGLAGGRADTQYF. The CDR3, as DNA: TGCGCCAGCAGCACCGGACTAGCGGGAGGGCGGGCAGATACGCAGTATTTT. Using reference TRBV5-1 and TRBJ2-3 for the parts outside the CDR3, the full variable domain is KAGVTQTPRYLIKTRGQQVTLSCSPISGHRSVSWYQQTPGQGLQFLFEYFSETQRNKGNFPGRFSGRQFSNSRSEMNVSTLELGDSALYLCASSTGLAGGRADTQYFGPGTRLTVL.

The table lists this clone with a count of one. The rearrangement links TRBV18 to TRBJ2-3; perhaps TRBD1 as D (6 bases). V lost 4 bases to trimming and J lost 3 bases, with 14 bases between them. This CDR3 comprises 15 residues. Germline loops: CDR1 KGHSH, CDR2 LQKENI. DNA of the CDR3: TGTGCCAGCTCACTTATACAGGGTTTAACAGATACGCAGTATTTT. Its translation is CASSLIQGLTDTQYF. Combining the CDR3 with reference TRBV18 and TRBJ2-3 gives the whole variable domain NAGVMQNPRHLVRRRGQEARLRCSPMKGHSHVYWYRQLPEEGLKFMVYLQKENIIDESGMPKERFSAEFPKEGPSILRIQQVVRGDSAAYFCASSLIQGLTDTQYFGPGTRLTVL.

Only one count was recorded for this clone. V usage is TRBV19 and J usage is TRBJ2-7, with D possibly TRBD2 on 6 matching bases. This CDR3 is built from 14 residues. The germline V gene encodes CDR1 LNHDA and CDR2 SQIVND (reference sequence). V was trimmed by 3 bases and J by 2 bases, leaving 11 bases between them. CDR3 sequence: CASSIGGAPYEQYF. CDR3 DNA sequence: TGTGCCAGTAGTATCGGGGGAGCCCCCTACGAGCAGTACTTC.

The table lists this clone with a few counts. The CDR3 region has the DNA TGTGCCAGTAGTATTTTTAATGGCTACACCTTC. Encoded protein: CASSIFNGYTF. This sequence joins TRBV19 and TRBJ1-2; D uncertain. With 3 bases removed from V and 6 bases from J, the gap between germline ends came to 5 bases. Germline V gene data show CDR1 as LNHDA and CDR2 as SQIVND (reference sequence). The CDR3 is made up of 11 amino acids.